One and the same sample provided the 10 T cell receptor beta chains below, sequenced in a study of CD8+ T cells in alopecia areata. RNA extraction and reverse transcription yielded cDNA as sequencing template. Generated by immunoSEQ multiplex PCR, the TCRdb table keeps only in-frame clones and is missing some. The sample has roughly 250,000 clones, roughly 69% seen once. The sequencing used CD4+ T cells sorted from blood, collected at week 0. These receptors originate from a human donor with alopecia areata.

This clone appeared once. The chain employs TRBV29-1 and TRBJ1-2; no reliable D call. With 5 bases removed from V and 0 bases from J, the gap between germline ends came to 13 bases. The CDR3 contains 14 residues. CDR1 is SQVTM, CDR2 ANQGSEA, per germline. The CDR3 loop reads CSVPGIRPNYGYTF. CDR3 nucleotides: TGCAGCGTTCCCGGGATTCGTCCTAACTATGGCTACACCTTC.

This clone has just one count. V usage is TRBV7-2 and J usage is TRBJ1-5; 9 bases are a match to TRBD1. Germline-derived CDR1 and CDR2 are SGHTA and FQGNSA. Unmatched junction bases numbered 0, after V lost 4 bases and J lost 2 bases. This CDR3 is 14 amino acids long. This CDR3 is CASSWDRGNQPQHF. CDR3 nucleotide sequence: TGTGCCAGCAGCTGGGACAGGGGCAATCAGCCCCAGCATTTT.

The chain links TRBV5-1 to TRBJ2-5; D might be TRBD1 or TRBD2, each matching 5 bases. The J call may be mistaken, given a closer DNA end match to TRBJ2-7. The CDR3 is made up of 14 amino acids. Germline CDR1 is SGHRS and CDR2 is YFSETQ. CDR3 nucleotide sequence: TGCGCCAGCAGCTTGGTCGGGGCATCCTACGAGCAGTACTTC. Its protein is CASSLVGASYEQYF.

The CDR3 here is CSFGTTIPYNEQFF. The DNA of the CDR3 is TGCAGCTTCGGGACAACGATTCCCTACAATGAGCAGTTCTTC. J is TRBJ2-1 and V is TRBV29-1, with D perhaps matching TRBD1 (6 bases). The CDR3 extends over 14 amino acids. Germline V gene data show CDR1 as SQVTM and CDR2 as ANQGSEA. With 8 bases removed from V and 2 bases from J, the gap between germline ends came to 16 bases.

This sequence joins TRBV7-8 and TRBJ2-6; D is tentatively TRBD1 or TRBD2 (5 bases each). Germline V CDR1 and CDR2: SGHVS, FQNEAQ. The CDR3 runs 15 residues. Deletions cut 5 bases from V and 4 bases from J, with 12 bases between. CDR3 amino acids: CASSPLGTGANVLTF. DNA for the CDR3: TGTGCCAGCAGCCCCCTAGGGACGGGGGCCAACGTCCTGACTTTC.

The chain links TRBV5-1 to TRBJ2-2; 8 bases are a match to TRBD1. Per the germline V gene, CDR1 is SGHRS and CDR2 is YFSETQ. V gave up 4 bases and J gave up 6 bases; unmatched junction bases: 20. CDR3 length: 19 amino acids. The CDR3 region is CASSLLPTGDPAPSGELFF. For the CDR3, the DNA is TGCGCCAGCAGCCTGCTACCGACAGGGGACCCAGCACCCTCCGGGGAGCTGTTTTTT.

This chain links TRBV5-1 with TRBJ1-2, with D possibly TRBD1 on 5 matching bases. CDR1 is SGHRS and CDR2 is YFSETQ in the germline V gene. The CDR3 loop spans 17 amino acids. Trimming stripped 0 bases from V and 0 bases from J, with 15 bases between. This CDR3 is CASSLGTGAATNYGYTF. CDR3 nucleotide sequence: TGCGCCAGCAGCTTGGGCACCGGGGCAGCGACTAACTATGGCTACACCTTC.

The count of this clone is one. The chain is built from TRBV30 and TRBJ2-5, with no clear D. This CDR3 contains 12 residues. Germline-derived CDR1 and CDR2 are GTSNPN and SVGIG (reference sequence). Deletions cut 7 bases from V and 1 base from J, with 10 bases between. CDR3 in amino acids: CASGQSQETQYF. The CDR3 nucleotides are TGTGCCTCGGGTCAGAGCCAAGAGACCCAGTACTTC.

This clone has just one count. The CDR3 reads CASRFRDRVSGANVLTF. Here the CDR3 DNA reads TGTGCCAGCAGATTCCGGGACAGGGTATCTGGGGCCAACGTCCTGACTTTC. The chain is built from TRBV19 and TRBJ2-6; 9 positions agree with TRBD1. There are 17 residues in the CDR3. Germline CDR1 LNHDA, CDR2 SQIVND (reference sequence). V trimming: 9 bases; J trimming: 1 base; junction bases outside the gene matches: 10. The whole variable domain, filled in from reference TRBV19 and TRBJ2-6, reads DGGITQSPKYLFRKEGQNVTLSCEQNLNHDAMYWYRQDPGQGLRLIYYSQIVNDFQKGDIAEGYSVSREKKESFPLTVTSAQKNPTAFYLCASRFRDRVSGANVLTFGAGSRLTVL.

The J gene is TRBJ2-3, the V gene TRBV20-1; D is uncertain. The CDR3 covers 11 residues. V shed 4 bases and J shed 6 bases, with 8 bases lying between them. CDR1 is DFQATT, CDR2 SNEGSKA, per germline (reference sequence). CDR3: CSAKRPDTQYF. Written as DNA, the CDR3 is TGCAGTGCTAAGCGACCCGATACGCAGTATTTT.